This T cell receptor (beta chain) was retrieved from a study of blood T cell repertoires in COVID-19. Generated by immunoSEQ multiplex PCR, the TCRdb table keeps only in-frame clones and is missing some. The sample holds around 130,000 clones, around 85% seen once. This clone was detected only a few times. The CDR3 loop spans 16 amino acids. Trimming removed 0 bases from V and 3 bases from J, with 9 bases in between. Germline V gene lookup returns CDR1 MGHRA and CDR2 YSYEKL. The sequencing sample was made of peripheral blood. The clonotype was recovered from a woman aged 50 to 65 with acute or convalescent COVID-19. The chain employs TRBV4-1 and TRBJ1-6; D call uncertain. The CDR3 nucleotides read TGCGCCAGCAGCCAAGAACGGGGAGGCTATAATTCACCCCTCCACTTT. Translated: CASSQERGGYNSPLHF.